This T cell receptor beta chain was identified in a study of T cells in Graves' hyperthyroidism and ophthalmopathy. CDR1 and CDR2 from the germline V gene are SGHRS and YFSETQ. V was clipped by 5 bases and J by 6 bases, with 9 bases between them. The CDR3 covers 13 residues. There were TCR beta CDR3 regions amplified from RNA transcripts. During a first-round RT-PCR of the TCR CDR3, the HTBI primer set was used. MiXCR, run by TCRdb on the multiplex PCR reads, gives a single entry per CDR3 protein. The data contain 600,000 to 850,000 distinct CDR3 sequences, 18% of them seen just once; the ten biggest clones take up over 15%.

V usage is TRBV5-1 and J usage is TRBJ1-6; unclear D gene. The TCR comes from a woman in her 50s with Graves' hyperthyroidism that later progressed to Graves' ophthalmopathy. Sequencing was done on a sample of blood. The CDR3: CASSMVGNSPLHF. CDR3 nucleotide sequence: TGCGCCAGCAGTATGGTGGGTAATTCACCCCTCCACTTT.